The T cell receptor (beta chain) described here comes from a study of blood T cell repertoires in COVID-19. Overall study: Samples came from the United States, Italy and Spain, spanning acute and convalescent COVID-19. PBMCs, B-cell-depleted T cells, or T cells provided the cDNA or gDNA that made up the material.

Losses at the gene ends were 0 bases for V and 0 bases for J; bases not matched to a gene: 10. Germline lookup yields CDR1 LGHDT and CDR2 YNNKEL (reference sequence). The CDR3 is 19 amino acids. Original analysis: Using reference gene primer amplification, nucleated cell counts were estimated. Using immunoSEQ multiplex PCR, the repertoire was profiled, and TCRdb retains in-frame clones only, with some absent. V and J calls and clone size follow that table, whereas D and trimming were derived from the DNA. The sample carries approximately 72,000 clones, roughly 86% recorded once. The material sequenced was peripheral blood. The V gene is TRBV3-1 (or the pseudogene TRBV3-2), the J gene TRBJ2-3; 9 bases agree with TRBD1. The TCR sequence derives from a man between 60 and 75 years old with acute or convalescent COVID-19. The chain's CDR3 is CASSQEGQGPFRSTDTQYF. The CDR3 DNA is TGTGCCAGCAGCCAAGAGGGACAGGGTCCTTTTCGGAGCACAGATACGCAGTATTTT.